This T cell receptor (beta chain) derives from a study of shared clonotypes between healthy human individuals. Study-wide background: A few men and a couple of women, aged 18 to 49, were donors.

Study-wide results and limits: Donor scarcity curtailed the genetic and exposure-history diversity represented herein. The expectation was that sequencing depth would affect clonotype sharing among donors.

Bulk PBMC genomic DNA spanned ten immunoSEQ deep plates. TCRdb's table, derived via immunoSEQ multiplex PCR, lists solely in-frame clones and lacks some. The sample lists about 490,000 clones; 65% to 85% were seen once. Of note for this clone: The antigen is unknown.

This clonotype originated in a woman in her thirties or forties in good health. Some clones in this sample may be carry-over from other donors' samples. Specimen: PBMCs.

CDR3: CASSTEGPSGANVLTF. The CDR3 coding sequence is TGTGCCAGCAGTACGGAGGGCCCCTCTGGGGCCAACGTCCTGACTTTC. V gene TRBV6-4 combines with J gene TRBJ2-6, with D possibly TRBD2 on 6 matching bases. Germline CDR1 reads MRHNA; CDR2 reads SNTAGT. Trimming pared 5 bases from V and 0 bases from J, leaving 11 bases between. The CDR3 sequence is 16 residues long.